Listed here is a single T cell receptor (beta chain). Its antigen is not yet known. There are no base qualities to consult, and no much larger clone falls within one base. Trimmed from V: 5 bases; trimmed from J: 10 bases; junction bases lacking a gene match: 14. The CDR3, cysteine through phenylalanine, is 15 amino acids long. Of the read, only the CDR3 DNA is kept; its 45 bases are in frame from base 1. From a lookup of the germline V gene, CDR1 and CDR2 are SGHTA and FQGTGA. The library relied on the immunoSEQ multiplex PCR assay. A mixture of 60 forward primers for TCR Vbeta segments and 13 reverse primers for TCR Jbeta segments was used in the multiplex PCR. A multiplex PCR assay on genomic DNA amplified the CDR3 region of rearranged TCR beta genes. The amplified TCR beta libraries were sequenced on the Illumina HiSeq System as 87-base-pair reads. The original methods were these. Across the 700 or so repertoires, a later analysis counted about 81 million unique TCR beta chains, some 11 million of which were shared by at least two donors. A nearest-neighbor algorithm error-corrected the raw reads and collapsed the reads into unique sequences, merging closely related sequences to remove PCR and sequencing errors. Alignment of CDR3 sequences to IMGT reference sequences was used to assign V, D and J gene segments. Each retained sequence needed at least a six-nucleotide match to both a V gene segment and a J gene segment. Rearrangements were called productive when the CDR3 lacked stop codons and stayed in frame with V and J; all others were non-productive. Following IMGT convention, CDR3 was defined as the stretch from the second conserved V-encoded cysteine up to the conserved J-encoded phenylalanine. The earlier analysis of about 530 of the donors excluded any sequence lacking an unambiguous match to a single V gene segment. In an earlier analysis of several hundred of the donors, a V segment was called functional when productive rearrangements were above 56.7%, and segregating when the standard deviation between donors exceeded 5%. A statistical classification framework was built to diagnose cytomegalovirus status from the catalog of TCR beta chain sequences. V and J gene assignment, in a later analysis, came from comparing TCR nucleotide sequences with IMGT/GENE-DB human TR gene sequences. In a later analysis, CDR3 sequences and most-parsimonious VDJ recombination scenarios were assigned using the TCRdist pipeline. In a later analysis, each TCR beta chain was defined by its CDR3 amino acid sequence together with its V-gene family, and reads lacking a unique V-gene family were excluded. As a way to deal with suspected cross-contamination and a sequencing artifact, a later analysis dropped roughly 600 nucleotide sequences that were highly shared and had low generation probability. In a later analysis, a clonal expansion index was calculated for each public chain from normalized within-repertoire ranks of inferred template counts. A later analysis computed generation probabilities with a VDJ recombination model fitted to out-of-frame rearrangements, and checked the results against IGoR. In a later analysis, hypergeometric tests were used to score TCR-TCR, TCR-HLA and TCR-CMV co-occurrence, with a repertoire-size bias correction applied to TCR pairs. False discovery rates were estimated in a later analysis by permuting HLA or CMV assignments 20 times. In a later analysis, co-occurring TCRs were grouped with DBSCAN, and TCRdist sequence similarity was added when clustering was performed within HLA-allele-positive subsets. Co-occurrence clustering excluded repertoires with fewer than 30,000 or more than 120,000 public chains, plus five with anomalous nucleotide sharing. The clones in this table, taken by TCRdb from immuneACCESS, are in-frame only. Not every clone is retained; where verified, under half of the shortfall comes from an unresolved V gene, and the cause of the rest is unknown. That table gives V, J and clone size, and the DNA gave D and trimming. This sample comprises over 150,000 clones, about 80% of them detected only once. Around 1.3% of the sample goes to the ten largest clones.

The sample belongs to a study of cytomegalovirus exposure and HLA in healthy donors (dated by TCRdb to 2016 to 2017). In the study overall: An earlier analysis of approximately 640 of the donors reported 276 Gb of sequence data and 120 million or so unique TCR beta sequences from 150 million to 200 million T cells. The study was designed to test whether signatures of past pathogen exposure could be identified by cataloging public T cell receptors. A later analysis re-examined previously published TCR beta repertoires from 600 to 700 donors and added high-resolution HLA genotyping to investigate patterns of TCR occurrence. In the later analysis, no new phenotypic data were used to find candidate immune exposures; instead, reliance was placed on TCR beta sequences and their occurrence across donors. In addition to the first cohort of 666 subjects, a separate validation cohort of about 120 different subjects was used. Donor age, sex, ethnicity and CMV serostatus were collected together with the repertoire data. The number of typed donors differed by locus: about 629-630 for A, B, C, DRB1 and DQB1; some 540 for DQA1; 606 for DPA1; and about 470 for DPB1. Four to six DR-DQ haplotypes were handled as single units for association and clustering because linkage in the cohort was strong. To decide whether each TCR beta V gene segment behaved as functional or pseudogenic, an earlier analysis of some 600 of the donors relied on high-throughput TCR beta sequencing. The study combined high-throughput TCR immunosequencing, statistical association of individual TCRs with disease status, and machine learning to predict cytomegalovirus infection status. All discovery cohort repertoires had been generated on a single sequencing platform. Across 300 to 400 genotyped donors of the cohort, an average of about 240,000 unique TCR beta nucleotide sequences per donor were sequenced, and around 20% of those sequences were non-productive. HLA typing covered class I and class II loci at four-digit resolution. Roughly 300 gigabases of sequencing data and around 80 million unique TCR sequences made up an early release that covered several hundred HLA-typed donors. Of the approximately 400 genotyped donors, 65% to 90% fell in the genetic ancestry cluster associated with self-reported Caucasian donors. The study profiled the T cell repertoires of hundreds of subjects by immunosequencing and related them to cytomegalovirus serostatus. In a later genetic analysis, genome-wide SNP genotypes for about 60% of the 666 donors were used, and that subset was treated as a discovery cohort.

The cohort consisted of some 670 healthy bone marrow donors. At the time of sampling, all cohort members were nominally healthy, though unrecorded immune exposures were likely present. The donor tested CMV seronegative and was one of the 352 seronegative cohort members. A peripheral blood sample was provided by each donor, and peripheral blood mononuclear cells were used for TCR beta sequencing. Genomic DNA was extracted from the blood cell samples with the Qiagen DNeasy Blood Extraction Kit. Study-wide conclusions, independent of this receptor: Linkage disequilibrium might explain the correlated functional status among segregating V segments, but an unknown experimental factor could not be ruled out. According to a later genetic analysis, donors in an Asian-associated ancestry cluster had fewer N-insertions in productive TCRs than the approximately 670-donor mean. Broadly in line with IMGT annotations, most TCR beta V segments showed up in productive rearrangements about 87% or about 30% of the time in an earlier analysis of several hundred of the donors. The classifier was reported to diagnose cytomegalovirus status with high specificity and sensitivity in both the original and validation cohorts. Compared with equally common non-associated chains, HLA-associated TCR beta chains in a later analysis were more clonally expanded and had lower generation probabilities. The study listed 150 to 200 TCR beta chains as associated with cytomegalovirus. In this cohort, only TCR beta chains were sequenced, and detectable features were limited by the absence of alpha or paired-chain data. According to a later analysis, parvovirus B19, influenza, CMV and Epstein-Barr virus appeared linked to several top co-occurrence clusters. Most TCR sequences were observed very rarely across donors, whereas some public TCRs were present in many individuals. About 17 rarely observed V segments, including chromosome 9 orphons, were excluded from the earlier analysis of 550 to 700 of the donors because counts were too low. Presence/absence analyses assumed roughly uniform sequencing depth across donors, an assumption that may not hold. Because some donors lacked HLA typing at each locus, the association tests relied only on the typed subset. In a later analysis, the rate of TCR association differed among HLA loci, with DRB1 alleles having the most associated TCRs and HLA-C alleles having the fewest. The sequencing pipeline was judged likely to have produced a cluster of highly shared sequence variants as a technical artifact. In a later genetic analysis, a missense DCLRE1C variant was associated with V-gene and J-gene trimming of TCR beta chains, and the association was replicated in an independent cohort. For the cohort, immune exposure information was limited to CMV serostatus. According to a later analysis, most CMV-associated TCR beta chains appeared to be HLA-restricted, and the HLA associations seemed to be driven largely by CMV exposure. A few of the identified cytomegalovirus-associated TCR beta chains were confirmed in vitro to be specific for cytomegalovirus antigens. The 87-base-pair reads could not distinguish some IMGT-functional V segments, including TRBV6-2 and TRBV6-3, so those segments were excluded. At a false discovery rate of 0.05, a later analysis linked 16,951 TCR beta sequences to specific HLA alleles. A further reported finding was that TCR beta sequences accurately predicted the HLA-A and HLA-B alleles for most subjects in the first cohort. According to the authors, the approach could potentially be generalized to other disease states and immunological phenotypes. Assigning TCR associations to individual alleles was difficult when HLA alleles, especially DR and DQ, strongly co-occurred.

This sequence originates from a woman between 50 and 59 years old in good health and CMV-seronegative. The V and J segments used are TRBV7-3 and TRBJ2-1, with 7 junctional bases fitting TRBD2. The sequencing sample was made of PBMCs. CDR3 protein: CASSLGLPRMGEQFF. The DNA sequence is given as TGTGCCAGCAGCCTGGGACTACCCCGGATGGGAGAGCAGTTCTTC.